Given below is one T cell receptor beta chain in context. Antigen specificity is unknown. The germline gene is not matched at one end of the junction; a read error may be the cause. This entry comes from a study of blood T cells in healthy people across ages. Points from the study as a whole: Diversity was higher, and naive CD4+ cells more numerous, in long-lived donors than in aged donors.

The germline V gene has CDR1 SGHAT and CDR2 FQDESV (reference sequence). The CDR3 is 15 residues long. Sample-barcoded 5' priming and a J-beta primer mix drove a second PCR of 7 to 11 cycles. Every cDNA molecule bore a tag from a template-switch adaptor containing 12 random nucleotides. TCRdb re-analysed the 5' RACE reads in MiXCR, keeping a single row per CDR3 protein. The table shows roughly 900,000 distinct CDR3 sequences, with around 48% occurring only once. Each sample gave at least 6.5 million isolated PBMCs. Sequencing was carried out using blood. The source of this sequence is a man in his thirties or forties in good health. The chain has TRBV11-1 and TRBJ2-3, with 8 bases lining up with TRBD1. The CDR3 reads CASSSGGGGTETQYF. CDR3 DNA: TGTGCCAGCAGTTCAGGGGGCGGAGGAACAGAGACGCAGTATTTT. Full variable domain (missing parts from reference TRBV11-1 and TRBJ2-3): EAEVAQSPRYKITEKSQAVAFWCDPISGHATLYWYRQILGQGPELLVQFQDESVVDDSQLPKDRFSAERLKGVDSTLKIQPAELGDSAMYLCASSSGGGGTETQYFGPGTRLTVL.